The 22 T cell receptor beta chains below were found in one sample sequenced in a study of regulatory T cells in long-lasting Graves disease. CDR3-region Arm-PCR and iRepertoire HTBI primers produced the TCR beta libraries. TCRdb analysed the multiplex PCR reads with MiXCR anew, one entry per CDR3 protein. The data contain around 400,000 distinct CDR3 sequences, about 15% of them singletons. The sample's time point: newly diagnosed GD, antithyroid drugs for less than 3 months. From RNA extracted from PBMCs, the TCR library was made. The sample was also linked to a second study, of T cells in Graves' hyperthyroidism and ophthalmopathy.

The specimen was peripheral blood mononuclear cells (PBMCs), collected at new diagnosis, from a patient treated with antithyroid drugs. The receptor source for this set is a woman in her thirties or forties with Graves disease.

The chain links TRBV7-9 to TRBJ1-3; D is ambiguous. The germline V and J ends were trimmed by 5 bases and 4 bases, with 9 bases remaining between them. The CDR3 covers 13 residues. CDR1 is SEHNR and CDR2 is FQNEAQ in the germline V gene (reference sequence). The CDR3: CASSLNMGNTIYF. For the CDR3, the DNA is TGTGCCAGCAGCCTAAATATGGGAAACACCATATATTTT.

This clonotype was picked up many times. The chain uses TRBV2 and TRBJ2-2, with D perhaps TRBD1 or TRBD2 (6 bases each). The V end was cut by 4 bases, the J end by 4 bases, with 28 bases between. The germline V gene encodes CDR1 SNHLY and CDR2 FYNNEI. This CDR3 has 20 residues. The CDR3 nucleotides read TGTGCCAGCAGTGGCCGGCCGGGGGCCGCCTTCTATGGACGCACCGGGGAGCTGTTTTTT. This encodes CASSGRPGAAFYGRTGELFF.

The sample holds many counts of this clonotype. V is TRBV30 and J is TRBJ1-1; possibly TRBD1 for D (5 bases). Trimming removed 7 bases at V and 11 bases at J, with 17 bases between. The CDR3 contains 11 residues. The germline CDR1 and CDR2 sequences are GTSNPN and SVGIG (reference sequence). This CDR3 reads CAYGPPQGAFF. CDR3 sequence (DNA): TGTGCCTACGGGCCCCCGCAGGGTGCTTTCTTT.

This clonotype occurred many times. The genes are TRBV5-1 and TRBJ2-7; 7 nucleotides align to TRBD2. The CDR3 sequence is 13 residues long. Looked up from germline, CDR1 is SGHRS and CDR2 is YFSETQ. With V trimmed by 5 bases and J by 3 bases, 5 bases remained unmatched. CDR3 protein: CASSQGLGYEQYF. The CDR3, as DNA: TGCGCCAGCAGTCAAGGACTAGGCTACGAGCAGTACTTC.

This clonotype was seen ten or more times. The rearrangement links TRBV12-3 or TRBV12-4 to TRBJ2-1; 13 bases align to TRBD2. The J segment lost 8 bases and the V segment lost 8 bases, leaving 12 bases of the junction unmatched. This CDR3 contains 16 residues. CDR3 sequence: CASGGLAGVGWDEQFF. CDR3 bases: TGTGCCAGCGGAGGACTAGCGGGAGTGGGTTGGGATGAGCAGTTCTTC.

This clonotype occurred a few times. This chain uses TRBV3-1 with TRBJ2-2; no reliable D call. Between the trimmed V and J ends, which lost 1 base and 6 bases, there was a span of 6 bases. This CDR3 is 13 amino acids long. Germline CDR1 is LGHDT and CDR2 is YNNKEL (reference sequence). CDR3 in amino acids: CASSQVGPGELFF. The CDR3 DNA reads as TGTGCCAGCAGCCAAGTAGGGCCCGGGGAGCTGTTTTTT.

This clonotype has just a few counts. The chain carries TRBV7-2 and TRBJ2-7; 11 nucleotides agree with TRBD1. Germline CDR1 is SGHTA and CDR2 is FQGNSA. This CDR3 has 16 residues. V dropped 5 bases and J dropped 3; count of bases not matched to a gene: 9. CDR3 protein: CASSAVDRGRDYEQYF. DNA for the CDR3: TGTGCCAGCAGCGCAGTGGACAGGGGGCGGGACTACGAGCAGTACTTC.

This clonotype was detected ten times or more. The V and J genes are TRBV20-1 and TRBJ2-3; 8 positions match TRBD2. The CDR3 consists of 15 residues. Germline values: CDR1 DFQATT, CDR2 SNEGSKA (reference sequence). V lost 3 bases, J lost 4 bases, and 9 bases stayed unmatched. As DNA, the CDR3 is TGCAGTGCTAGTCTCCTAGCGGGTATATCAGATACGCAGTATTTT. Translating it yields CSASLLAGISDTQYF.

This clonotype was recorded a few times. The rearrangement links TRBV4-2 to TRBJ1-6; possibly TRBD1 for D (5 bases). The germline CDR1 and CDR2 sequences are LGHNA and YNFKEQ. This CDR3 spans 15 amino acids. Trimming stripped 4 bases from V and 5 bases from J, with 12 bases between. CDR3 loop: CASSPRDGDNSPLHF. DNA for the CDR3: TGTGCCAGCAGCCCCCGGGACGGAGATAATTCACCCCTCCACTTT.

This clonotype showed up many times. The J gene is TRBJ2-7, the V gene TRBV6-5; D is uncertain. V was pared by 4 bases and J by 3 bases, with 13 bases between. Germline V gene data show CDR1 as MNHEY and CDR2 as SVGAGI. The CDR3 is 14 amino acids. The chain's CDR3 is CASSSPAESYEQYF. CDR3 DNA sequence: TGTGCCAGCAGTTCCCCGGCAGAGAGCTACGAGCAGTACTTC.

CDR3 residues: CATDSGASTDTQYF. CDR3 in DNA: TGTGCCACCGATAGCGGGGCTAGCACAGATACGCAGTATTTT. This chain joins TRBV15 and TRBJ2-3; 8 positions match TRBD2. The V segment lost 8 bases and the J segment 0 bases; nucleotides outside the gene matches: 4. In germline, CDR1 is LNHNV, CDR2 YYDKDF (reference sequence). CDR3 length: 14 residues.

This clonotype has ten or more counts. This sequence joins TRBV28 and TRBJ1-1; possibly TRBD1 for D (6 bases). CDR3 size: 12 residues. V gave up 2 bases and J gave up 5 bases, with 6 bases separating them. CDR1 and CDR2 (germline): MDHEN, SYDVKM. CDR3 sequence reads: CASSLGTTEAFF. The CDR3 DNA follows: TGTGCCAGCAGTTTAGGGACAACTGAAGCTTTCTTT.

The V and J genes are TRBV15 and TRBJ2-2, with TRBD2 matching over 8 bases. The CDR3 extends over 14 amino acids. The V and J ends lost 6 bases and 0 bases, in that order; junction bases with no gene match: 0. The germline gives CDR1 LNHNV, CDR2 YYDKDF (reference sequence). In DNA, the CDR3 is TGTGCCACCAGGGGACTAGCGAACACCGGGGAGCTGTTTTTT. Its translation: CATRGLANTGELFF.

Many counts were recorded for this clonotype. The chain combines TRBV5-1 with TRBJ2-1; 7 bases match TRBD2. V was clipped by 0 bases and J by 5 bases; unmatched bases: 2. The V gene's germline CDR1 is SGHRS and CDR2 YFSETQ. The CDR3 consists of 14 residues. The CDR3 bases are TGCGCCAGCAGCTTGGGTGGGAGGGACAATGAGCAGTTCTTC. This encodes CASSLGGRDNEQFF.

This clonotype has a single count. The chain uses TRBV2 and TRBJ2-7, with TRBD1 as a possible D gene (6 bases). Germline CDR1 reads SNHLY; CDR2 reads FYNNEI. V was clipped by 8 bases and J by 2 bases, with 13 bases between them. The CDR3 extends over 13 amino acids. The CDR3: CASATGPPYEQYF. The CDR3 coding sequence is TGTGCCAGCGCCACAGGGCCTCCCTACGAGCAGTACTTC.

Turning to this clonotype: The junction shows a germline mismatch at one end, possibly a read error. The chain employs TRBV28 and TRBJ1-5; D is uncertain. This CDR3 has 16 residues. Germline V lookup: CDR1 MDHEN, CDR2 SYDVKM. The DNA of the CDR3 is TGTGCCAGCATTTTATCTATCCATAGGAACAATCAGCCCCAGCATTTT. This gives the protein CASILSIHRNNQPQHF.

This clonotype showed up just a few times. V gene TRBV20-1 combines with J gene TRBJ2-1; D call uncertain. This CDR3 contains 11 residues. Trimming removed 3 bases at V and 8 bases at J, with 8 bases between. CDR1 DFQATT and CDR2 SNEGSKA come from the germline V gene (reference sequence). The CDR3 loop is CSASRFDEQFF. In DNA form, the CDR3 reads TGCAGTGCTAGCAGGTTTGATGAGCAGTTCTTC.

This clonotype was detected ten times or more. The genes are TRBV18 and TRBJ1-1; D gene ambiguous. The CDR3 consists of 14 residues. Germline CDR1 and CDR2: KGHSH and LQKENI. Trimming stripped 2 bases from V and 0 bases from J, with 7 bases between. Here the CDR3 DNA reads TGTGCCAGCTCACCAATGGGTCTGAACACTGAAGCTTTCTTT. It codes for CASSPMGLNTEAFF.

This clonotype was seen ten or more times. V gene TRBV20-1 combines with J gene TRBJ1-1; a possible D gene is TRBD1 (5 bases). V gave up 5 bases and J gave up 4 bases, with 11 bases separating them. Germline V gene sequence: CDR1 DFQATT, CDR2 SNEGSKA (reference sequence). This CDR3 region has 12 residues. The CDR3 DNA reads as TGCAGTGCTTACGACAGCGGCACTGAAGCTTTCTTT. As protein: CSAYDSGTEAFF.

This clonotype was seen only a few times. One end of the junction fails to match germline, which may point to a read error. The chain joins TRBV6-2 or TRBV6-3 to TRBJ2-1; D may match TRBD1 or TRBD2 (5 bases each). From germline, CDR1 is MNHEY and CDR2 SVGEGT. The CDR3 has 17 amino acids. The chain's CDR3 is CASSYSEPGQEDNEQLF. The CDR3 DNA follows: TGTGCCAGCAGTTACTCGGAACCGGGGCAAGAAGACAATGAGCAGCTCTTC.

This clonotype was detected ten times or more. The chain is built from TRBV20-1 and TRBJ2-3, with 7 positions matching TRBD1. Germline values: CDR1 DFQATT, CDR2 SNEGSKA (reference sequence). Losses at the gene ends were 4 bases for V and 2 bases for J; bases not matched to a gene: 6. The length of the CDR3 is 14 residues. CDR3 DNA sequence: TGCAGTGCTATCACAGGGGCCAACACAGATACGCAGTATTTT. It yields the protein CSAITGANTDTQYF.

This clonotype was detected many times. This chain joins TRBV7-9 and TRBJ1-1; 7 bases are a match to TRBD1. In germline, CDR1 is SEHNR, CDR2 FQNEAQ (reference sequence). J lost 1 base, V lost 3 bases, and 8 bases had no gene match. This CDR3 contains 16 residues. CDR3 coding DNA: TGTGCCAGCAGCTTTCCCCTGACAGGGCGGAACACTGAAGCTTTCTTT. It encodes CASSFPLTGRNTEAFF. Complete variable domain (other parts from reference TRBV7-9 and TRBJ1-1): DTGVSQNPRHKITKRGQNVTFRCDPISEHNRLYWYRQTLGQGPEFLTYFQNEAQLEKSRLLSDRFSAERPKGSFSTLEIQRTEQGDSAMYLCASSFPLTGRNTEAFFGQGTRLTVV.